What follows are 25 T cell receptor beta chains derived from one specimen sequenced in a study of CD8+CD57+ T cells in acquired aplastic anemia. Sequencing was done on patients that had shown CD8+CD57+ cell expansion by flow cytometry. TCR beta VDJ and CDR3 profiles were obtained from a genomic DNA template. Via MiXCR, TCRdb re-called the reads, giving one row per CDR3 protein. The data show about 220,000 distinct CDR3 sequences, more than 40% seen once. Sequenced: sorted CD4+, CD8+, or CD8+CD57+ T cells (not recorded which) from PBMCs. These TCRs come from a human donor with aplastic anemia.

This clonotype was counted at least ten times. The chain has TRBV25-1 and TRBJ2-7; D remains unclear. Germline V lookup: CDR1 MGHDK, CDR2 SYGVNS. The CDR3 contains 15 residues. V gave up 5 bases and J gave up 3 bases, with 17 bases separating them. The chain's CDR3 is CASSISALGVYEQYF. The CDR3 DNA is TGTGCCAGCAGTATTTCGGCATTGGGCGTCTACGAGCAGTACTTC.

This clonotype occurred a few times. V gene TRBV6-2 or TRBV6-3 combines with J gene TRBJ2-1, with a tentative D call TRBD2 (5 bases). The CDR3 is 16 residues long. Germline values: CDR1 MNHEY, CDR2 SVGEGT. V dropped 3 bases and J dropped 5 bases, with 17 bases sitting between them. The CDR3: CASSYPLEGDHNEQFF. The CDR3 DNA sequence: TGTGCCAGCAGTTATCCTCTTGAGGGAGACCACAATGAGCAGTTCTTC.

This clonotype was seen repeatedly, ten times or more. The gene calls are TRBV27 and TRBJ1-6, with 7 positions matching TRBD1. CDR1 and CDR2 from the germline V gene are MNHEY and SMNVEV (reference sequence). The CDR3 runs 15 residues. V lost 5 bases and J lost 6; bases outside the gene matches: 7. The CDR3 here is CASSPRDRTNSPLHF. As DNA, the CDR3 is TGTGCCAGCAGTCCCCGGGACAGAACTAATTCACCCCTCCACTTT.

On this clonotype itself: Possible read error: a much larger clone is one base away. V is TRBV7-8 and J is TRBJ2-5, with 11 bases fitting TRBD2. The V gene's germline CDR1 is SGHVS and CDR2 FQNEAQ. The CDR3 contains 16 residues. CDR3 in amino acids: CAGSLVGLAGKEAQYF. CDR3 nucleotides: TGTGCCGGCAGCTTAGTTGGACTAGCGGGTAAAGAGGCCCAGTACTTC.

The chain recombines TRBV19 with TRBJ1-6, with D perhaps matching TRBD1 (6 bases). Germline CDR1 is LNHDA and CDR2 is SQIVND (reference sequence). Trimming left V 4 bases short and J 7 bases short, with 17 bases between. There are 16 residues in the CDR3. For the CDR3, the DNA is TGTGCCAGTAGTACCACAGGGAGAAGGCGGAATTCACCCCTCCACTTT. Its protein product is CASSTTGRRRNSPLHF. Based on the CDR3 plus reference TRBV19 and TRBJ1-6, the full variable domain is DGGITQSPKYLFRKEGQNVTLSCEQNLNHDAMYWYRQDPGQGLRLIYYSQIVNDFQKGDIAEGYSVSREKKESFPLTVTSAQKNPTAFYLCASSTTGRRRNSPLHFGNGTRLTVT.

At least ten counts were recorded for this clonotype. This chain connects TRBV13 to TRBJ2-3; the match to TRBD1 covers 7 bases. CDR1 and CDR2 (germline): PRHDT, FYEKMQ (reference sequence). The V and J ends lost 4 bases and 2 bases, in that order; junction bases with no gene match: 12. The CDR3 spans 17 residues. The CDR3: CASSYLTGPLATDTQYF. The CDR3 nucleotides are TGTGCCAGCAGCTACCTGACAGGGCCGCTAGCCACAGATACGCAGTATTTT.

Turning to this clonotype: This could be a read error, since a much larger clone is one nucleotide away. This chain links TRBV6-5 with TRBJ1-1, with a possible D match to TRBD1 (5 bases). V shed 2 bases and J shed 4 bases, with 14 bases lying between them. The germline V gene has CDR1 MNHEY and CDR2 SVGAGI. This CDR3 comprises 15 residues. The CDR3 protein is CASSYPRGPRTEAFF. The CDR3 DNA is TGTGCCAGCAGTTACCCGAGGGGACCTCGCACTGAAGCTTTCTTT.

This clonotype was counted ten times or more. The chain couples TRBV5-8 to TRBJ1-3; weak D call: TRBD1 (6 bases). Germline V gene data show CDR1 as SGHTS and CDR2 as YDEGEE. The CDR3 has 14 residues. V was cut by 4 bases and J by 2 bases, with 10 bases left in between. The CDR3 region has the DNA TGTGCCAGCAGCCCTAAGGGGGCTGGAAACACCATATATTTT. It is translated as CASSPKGAGNTIYF.

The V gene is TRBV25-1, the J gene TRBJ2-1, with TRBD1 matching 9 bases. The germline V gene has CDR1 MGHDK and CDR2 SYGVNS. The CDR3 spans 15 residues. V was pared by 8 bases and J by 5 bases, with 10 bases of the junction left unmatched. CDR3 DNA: TGTGCCAGCGGAACCGGGACAGGGTACAACAATGAGCAGTTCTTC. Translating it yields CASGTGTGYNNEQFF.

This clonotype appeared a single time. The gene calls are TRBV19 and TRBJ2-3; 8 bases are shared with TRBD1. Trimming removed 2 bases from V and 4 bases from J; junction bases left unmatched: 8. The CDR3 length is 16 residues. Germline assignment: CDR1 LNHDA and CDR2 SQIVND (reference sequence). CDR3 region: CASSIRTTGVPDTQYF. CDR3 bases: TGTGCCAGTAGTATAAGGACGACAGGGGTTCCAGATACGCAGTATTTT.

CDR3 in DNA: TGTGCCACCAGCAGAGAAGGGAGGAGATACGAGCAGTACTTC. Its translation is CATSREGRRYEQYF. The V and J genes are TRBV15 and TRBJ2-7; D possibly corresponds to TRBD2 (6 bases). CDR1 is LNHNV, CDR2 YYDKDF, per germline (reference sequence). The V end was cut by 0 bases, the J end by 4 bases, with 10 bases between. The CDR3 has 14 residues.

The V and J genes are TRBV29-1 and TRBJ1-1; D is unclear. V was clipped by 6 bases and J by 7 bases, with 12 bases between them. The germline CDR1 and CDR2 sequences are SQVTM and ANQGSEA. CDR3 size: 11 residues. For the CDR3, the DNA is TGCAGCGTCCCCGCTGGTGGTGAAGCTTTCTTT. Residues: CSVPAGGEAFF.

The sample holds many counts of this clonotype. The DNA for the CDR3 is TGTGCCAGCACAACCGGGGGGGCCACGTCAGATACGCAGTATTTT. Amino acid sequence: CASTTGGATSDTQYF. This sequence joins TRBV9 and TRBJ2-3; TRBD2 aligns across 8 bases. V trimming: 6 bases; J trimming: 4 bases; junction bases outside the gene matches: 10. The CDR3 covers 15 residues. The germline gives CDR1 SGDLS, CDR2 YYNGEE.

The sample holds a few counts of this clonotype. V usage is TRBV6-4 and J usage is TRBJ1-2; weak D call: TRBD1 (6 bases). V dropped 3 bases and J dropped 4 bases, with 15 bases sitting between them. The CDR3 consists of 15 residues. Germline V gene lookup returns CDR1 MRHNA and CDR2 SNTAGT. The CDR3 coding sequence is TGTGCCAGCAGTGAAATCCCGGACAGTTTCTATGGCTACACCTTC. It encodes CASSEIPDSFYGYTF.

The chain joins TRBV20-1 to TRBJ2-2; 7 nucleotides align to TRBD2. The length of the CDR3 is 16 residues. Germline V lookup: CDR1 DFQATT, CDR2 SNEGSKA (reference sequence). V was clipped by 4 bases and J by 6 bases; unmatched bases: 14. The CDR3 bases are TGCAGTGCTAAAAATTGGGGAGAGGGAGGGGCCGGGGAGCTGTTTTTT. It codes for CSAKNWGEGGAGELFF.

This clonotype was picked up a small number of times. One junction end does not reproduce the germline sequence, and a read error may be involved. CDR3 amino acids: CASSYSRDRHNEQLF. CDR3 in DNA: TGTGCCAGCAGTTACTCTAGGGACAGACACAATGAGCAGCTCTTC. The rearrangement links TRBV6-7 to TRBJ2-1; 7 bases match TRBD1. TRBV6-7 is an ORF, and what it does is uncertain. CDR3 length: 15 amino acids.

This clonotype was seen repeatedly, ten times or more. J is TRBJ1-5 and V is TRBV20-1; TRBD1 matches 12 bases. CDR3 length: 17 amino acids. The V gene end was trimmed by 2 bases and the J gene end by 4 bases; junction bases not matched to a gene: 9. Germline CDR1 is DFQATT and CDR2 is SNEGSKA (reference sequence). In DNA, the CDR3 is TGCAGTGCTAGACCCGGGACAGGGGGCGTCTCAAATCAGCCCCAGCATTTT. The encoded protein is CSARPGTGGVSNQPQHF.

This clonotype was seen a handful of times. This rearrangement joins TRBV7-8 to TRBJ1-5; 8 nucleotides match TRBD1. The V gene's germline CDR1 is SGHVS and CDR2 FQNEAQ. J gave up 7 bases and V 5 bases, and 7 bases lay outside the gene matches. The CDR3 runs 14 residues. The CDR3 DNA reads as TGTGCCAGCAGCAACTCCAGGGGGCACCAGCCCCAGCATTTT. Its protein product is CASSNSRGHQPQHF.

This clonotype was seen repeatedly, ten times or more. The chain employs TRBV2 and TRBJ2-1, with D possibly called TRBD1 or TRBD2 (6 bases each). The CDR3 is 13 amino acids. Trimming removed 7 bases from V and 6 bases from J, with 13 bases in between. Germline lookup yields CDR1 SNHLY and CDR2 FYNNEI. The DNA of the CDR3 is TGTGCCAGCACCGAGGGGGGCGGCAATGAGCAGTTCTTC. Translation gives CASTEGGGNEQFF.

Here the CDR3 reads CASSRNRQGVDNEQFF. The CDR3 nucleotides read TGTGCCAGCAGCCGAAATAGACAGGGAGTGGACAATGAGCAGTTCTTC. The rearrangement joins TRBV6-4 to TRBJ2-1; 7 bases agree with TRBD1. CDR1 MRHNA and CDR2 SNTAGT come from the germline V gene. The CDR3 totals 16 residues. After removal of 6 bases from V and 5 bases from J, the junction contained 13 bases not matched to a gene.

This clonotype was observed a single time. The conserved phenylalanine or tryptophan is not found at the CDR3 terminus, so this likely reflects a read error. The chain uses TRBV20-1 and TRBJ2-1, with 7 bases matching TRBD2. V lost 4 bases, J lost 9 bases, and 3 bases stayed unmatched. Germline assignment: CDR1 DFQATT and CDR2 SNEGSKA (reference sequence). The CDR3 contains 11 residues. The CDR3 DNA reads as TGCAGTGCTACTTTAGCGGGTGAGCAGTTCTCC. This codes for CSATLAGEQFS.

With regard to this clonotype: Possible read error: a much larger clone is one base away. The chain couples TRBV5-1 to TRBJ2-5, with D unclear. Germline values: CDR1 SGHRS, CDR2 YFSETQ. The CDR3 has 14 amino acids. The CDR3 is CASSLATSIETQCF. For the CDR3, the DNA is TGCGCCAGCAGCTTGGCCACGTCGATAGAGACCCAGTGCTTC. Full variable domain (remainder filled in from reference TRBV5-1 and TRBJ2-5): KAGVTQTPRYLIKTRGQQVTLSCSPISGHRSVSWYQQTPGQGLQFLFEYFSETQRNKGNFPGRFSGRQFSNSRSEMNVSTLELGDSALYLCASSLATSIETQCFGPGTRLLVL.

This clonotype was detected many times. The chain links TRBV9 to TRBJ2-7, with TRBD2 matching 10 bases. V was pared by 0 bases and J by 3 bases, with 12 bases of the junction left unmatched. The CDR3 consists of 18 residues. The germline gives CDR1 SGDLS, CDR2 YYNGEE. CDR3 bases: TGTGCCAGCAGCGTAGGGGGAGAGGCTAGCGGGGGATACTACGAGCAGTACTTC. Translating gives CASSVGGEASGGYYEQYF.

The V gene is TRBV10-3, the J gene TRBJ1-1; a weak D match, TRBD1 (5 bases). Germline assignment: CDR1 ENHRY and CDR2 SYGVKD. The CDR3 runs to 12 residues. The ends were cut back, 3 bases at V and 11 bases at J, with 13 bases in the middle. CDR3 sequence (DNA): TGTGCCATCAGTGACCGGGACGTGGAGGCTTTCTTT. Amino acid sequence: CAISDRDVEAFF.

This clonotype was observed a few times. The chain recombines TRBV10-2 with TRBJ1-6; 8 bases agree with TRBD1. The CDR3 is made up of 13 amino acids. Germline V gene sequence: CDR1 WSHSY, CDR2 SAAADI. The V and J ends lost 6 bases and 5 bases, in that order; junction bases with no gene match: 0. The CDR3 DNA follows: TGCGCCAGCAGGGGACAGGATAATTCACCCCTCCACTTT. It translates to CASRGQDNSPLHF.